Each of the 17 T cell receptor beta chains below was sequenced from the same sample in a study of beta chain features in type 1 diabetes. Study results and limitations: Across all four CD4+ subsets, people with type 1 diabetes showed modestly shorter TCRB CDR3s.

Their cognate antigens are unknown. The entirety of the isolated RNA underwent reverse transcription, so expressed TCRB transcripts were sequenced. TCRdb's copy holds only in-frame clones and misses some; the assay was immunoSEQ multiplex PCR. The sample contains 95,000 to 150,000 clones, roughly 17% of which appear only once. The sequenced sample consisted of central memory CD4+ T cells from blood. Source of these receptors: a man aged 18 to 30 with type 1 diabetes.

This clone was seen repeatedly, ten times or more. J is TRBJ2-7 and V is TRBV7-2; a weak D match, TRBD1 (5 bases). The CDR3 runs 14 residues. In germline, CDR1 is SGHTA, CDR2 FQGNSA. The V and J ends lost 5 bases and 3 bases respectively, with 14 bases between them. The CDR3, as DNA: TGTGCCAGCAGCCTGGTAGGGGCAGTCTACGAGCAGTACTTC. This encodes CASSLVGAVYEQYF.

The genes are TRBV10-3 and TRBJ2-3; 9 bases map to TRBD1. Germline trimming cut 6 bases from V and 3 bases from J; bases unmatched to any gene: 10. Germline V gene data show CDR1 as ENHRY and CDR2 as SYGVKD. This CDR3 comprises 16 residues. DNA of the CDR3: TGTGCCATCAGGCCGGGACAGGGAATTGATACAGATACGCAGTATTTT. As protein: CAIRPGQGIDTDTQYF.

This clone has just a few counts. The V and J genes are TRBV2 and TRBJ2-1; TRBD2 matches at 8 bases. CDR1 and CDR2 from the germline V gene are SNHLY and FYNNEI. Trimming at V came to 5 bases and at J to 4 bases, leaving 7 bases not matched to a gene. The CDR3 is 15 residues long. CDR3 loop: CASSRGSGEYNEQFF. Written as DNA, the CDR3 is TGTGCCAGCAGTCGAGGTAGCGGGGAGTACAATGAGCAGTTCTTC. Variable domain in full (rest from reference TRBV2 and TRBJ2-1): EPEVTQTPSHQVTQMGQEVILRCVPISNHLYFYWYRQILGQKVEFLVSFYNNEISEKSEIFDDQFSVERPDGSNFTLKIRSTKLEDSAMYFCASSRGSGEYNEQFFGPGTRLTVL.

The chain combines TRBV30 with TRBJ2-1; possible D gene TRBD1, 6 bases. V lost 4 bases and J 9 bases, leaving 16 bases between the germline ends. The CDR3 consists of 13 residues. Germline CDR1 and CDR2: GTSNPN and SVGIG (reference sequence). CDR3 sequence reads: CAWNMGRGTEQFF. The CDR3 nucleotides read TGTGCCTGGAATATGGGTAGGGGGACTGAGCAGTTCTTC. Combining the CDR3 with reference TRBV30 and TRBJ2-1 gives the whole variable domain SQTIHQWPATLVQPVGSPLSLECTVEGTSNPNLYWYRQAAGRGLQLLFYSVGIGQISSEVPQNLSASRPQDRQFILSSKKLLLSDSGFYLCAWNMGRGTEQFFGPGTRLTVL.

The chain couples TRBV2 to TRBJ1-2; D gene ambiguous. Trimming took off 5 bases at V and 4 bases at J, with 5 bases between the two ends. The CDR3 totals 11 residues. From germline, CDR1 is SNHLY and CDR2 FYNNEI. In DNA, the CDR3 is TGTGCCAGCAGTCAATCCTATGGCTACACCTTC. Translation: CASSQSYGYTF.

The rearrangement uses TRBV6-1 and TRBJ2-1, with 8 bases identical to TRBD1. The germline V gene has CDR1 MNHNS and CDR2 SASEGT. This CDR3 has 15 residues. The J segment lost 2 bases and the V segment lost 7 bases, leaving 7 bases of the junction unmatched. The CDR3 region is CASILTGDAYNEQFF. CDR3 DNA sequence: TGTGCCAGCATTCTGACAGGGGACGCCTACAATGAGCAGTTCTTC.

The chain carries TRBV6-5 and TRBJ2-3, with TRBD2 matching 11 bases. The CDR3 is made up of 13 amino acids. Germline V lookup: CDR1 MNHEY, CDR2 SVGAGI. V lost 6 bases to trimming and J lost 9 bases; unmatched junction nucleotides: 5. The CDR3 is CASRIAGGRTQYF. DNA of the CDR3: TGTGCCAGCAGGATAGCGGGGGGGCGGACGCAGTATTTT.

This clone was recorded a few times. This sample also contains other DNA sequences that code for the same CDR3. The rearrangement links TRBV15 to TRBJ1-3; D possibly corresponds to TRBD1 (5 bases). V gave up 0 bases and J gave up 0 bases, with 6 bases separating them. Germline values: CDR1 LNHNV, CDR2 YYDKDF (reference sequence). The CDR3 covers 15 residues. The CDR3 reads CATSRDRGSGNTIYF. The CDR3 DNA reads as TGTGCCACCAGCAGAGATAGGGGCTCTGGAAACACCATATATTTT.

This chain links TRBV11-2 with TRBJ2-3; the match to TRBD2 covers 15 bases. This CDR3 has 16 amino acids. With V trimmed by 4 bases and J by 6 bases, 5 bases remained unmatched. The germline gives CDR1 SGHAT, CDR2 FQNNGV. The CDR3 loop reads CASSWGTSGRLDTQYF. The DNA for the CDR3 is TGTGCCAGCAGCTGGGGGACTAGCGGGAGGCTGGATACGCAGTATTTT. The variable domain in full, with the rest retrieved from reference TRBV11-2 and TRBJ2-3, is EAGVAQSPRYKIIEKRQSVAFWCNPISGHATLYWYQQILGQGPKLLIQFQNNGVVDDSQLPKDRFSAERLKGVDSTLKIQPAKLEDSAVYLCASSWGTSGRLDTQYFGPGTRLTVL.

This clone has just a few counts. DNA for the CDR3: TGTGCCAGCTCACCAGTTGGCGCGCAAGAGACCCAGTACTTC. It encodes CASSPVGAQETQYF. This chain uses TRBV18 with TRBJ2-5; D not certain. Germline assignment: CDR1 KGHSH and CDR2 LQKENI. Trimming removed 2 bases from V and 2 bases from J, with 9 bases in between. The CDR3 runs 14 residues.

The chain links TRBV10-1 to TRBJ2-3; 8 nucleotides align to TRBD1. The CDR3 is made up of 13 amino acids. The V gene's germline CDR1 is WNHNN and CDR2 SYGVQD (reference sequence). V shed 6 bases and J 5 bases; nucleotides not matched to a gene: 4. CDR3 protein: CASSLQGGDTQYF. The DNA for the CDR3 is TGCGCCAGCAGCTTACAGGGGGGAGATACGCAGTATTTT.

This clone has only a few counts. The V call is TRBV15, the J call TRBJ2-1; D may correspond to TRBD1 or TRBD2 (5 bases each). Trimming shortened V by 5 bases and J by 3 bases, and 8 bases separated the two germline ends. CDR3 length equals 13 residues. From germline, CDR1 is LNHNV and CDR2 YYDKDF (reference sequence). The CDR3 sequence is CATSGDHYNEQFF. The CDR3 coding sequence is TGTGCCACCAGCGGGGACCACTACAATGAGCAGTTCTTC. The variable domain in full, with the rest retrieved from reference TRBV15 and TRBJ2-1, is DAMVIQNPRYQVTQFGKPVTLSCSQTLNHNVMYWYQQKSSQAPKLLFHYYDKDFNNEADTPDNFQSRRPNTSFCFLDIRSPGLGDTAMYLCATSGDHYNEQFFGPGTRLTVL.

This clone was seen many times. CDR3 nucleotide sequence: TGTGCCAGCAGTTTATCGACCGTACGCTCCCAAGAGACCCAGTACTTC. Its protein product is CASSLSTVRSQETQYF. The V gene is TRBV28, the J gene TRBJ2-5; D uncertain. The V end lost 1 base, the J end lost 1 base, and 13 bases lay between the germline ends. This CDR3 spans 16 amino acids. CDR1 and CDR2 (germline): MDHEN, SYDVKM.

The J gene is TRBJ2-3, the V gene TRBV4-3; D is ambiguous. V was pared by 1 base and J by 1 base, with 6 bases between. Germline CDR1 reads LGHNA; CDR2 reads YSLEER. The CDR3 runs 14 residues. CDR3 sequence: CASSQGDGTDTQYF. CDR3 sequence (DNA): TGCGCCAGCAGCCAAGGAGACGGCACAGATACGCAGTATTTT.

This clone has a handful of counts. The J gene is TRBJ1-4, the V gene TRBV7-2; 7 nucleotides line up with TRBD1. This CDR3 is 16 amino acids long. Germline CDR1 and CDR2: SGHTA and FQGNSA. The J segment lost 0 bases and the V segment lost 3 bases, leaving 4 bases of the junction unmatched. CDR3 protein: CASSFTGAATNEKLFF. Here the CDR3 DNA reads TGTGCCAGCAGCTTCACAGGGGCGGCAACTAATGAAAAACTGTTTTTT.

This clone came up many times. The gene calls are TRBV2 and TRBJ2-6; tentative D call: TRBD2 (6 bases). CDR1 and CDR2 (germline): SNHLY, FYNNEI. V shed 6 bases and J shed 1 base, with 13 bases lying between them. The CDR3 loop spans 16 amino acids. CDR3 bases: TGTGCCAGCAGAGGGACTGGAGGTTCTGGGGCCAACGTCCTGACTTTC. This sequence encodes CASRGTGGSGANVLTF.

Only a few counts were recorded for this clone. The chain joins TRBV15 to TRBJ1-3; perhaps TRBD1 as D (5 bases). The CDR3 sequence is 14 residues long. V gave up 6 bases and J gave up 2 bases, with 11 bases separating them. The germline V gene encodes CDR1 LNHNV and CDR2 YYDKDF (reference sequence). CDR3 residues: CATREEQAGNTIYF. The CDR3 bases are TGTGCCACCAGGGAGGAACAGGCTGGAAACACCATATATTTT.